The entry that follows covers one T cell receptor beta chain sequence. This CDR3 is built from 13 residues. Germline V gives CDR1 MDHEN, CDR2 SYDVKM. V gave up 2 bases and J gave up 4 bases, with 8 bases separating them. Clones were read by immunoSEQ multiplex PCR, and TCRdb kept only the in-frame ones, dropping some. The sample gives fewer than 90,000 clones, 86% of which show up once; roughly 15% is in the top ten. This sample was included in a study of blood T cell repertoires in COVID-19. Across the study: Specimens from acute and convalescent COVID-19 originated in the United States, Italy and Spain. T cells, B-cell-depleted T cells, or PBMCs supplied cDNA or gDNA.

The source of this sequence is a man aged 80 or over in a cohort sampled during active COVID-19. What was sequenced was peripheral blood. J is TRBJ1-2 and V is TRBV28; tentatively, D is TRBD1 (5 bases). CDR3 nucleotides: TGTGCCAGCAGTTTACCAGGGATCTATGGCTACACCTTC. It is translated as CASSLPGIYGYTF.